This TCR beta chain was observed in a study of beta chain features in type 1 diabetes. As concerns this clone: The target antigen is unknown.

The purity of all sorted populations exceeded 98%. General observations from the study: Type 1 diabetes patients showed fewer insertions and more deletions at VDJ junctions. Moderate but significant shortening of TCRB CDR3s was recorded in all four CD4+ subsets from Type 1 diabetes patients.

Germline V gene sequence: CDR1 SEHNR, CDR2 FQNEAQ (reference sequence). The length of the CDR3 is 16 residues. V dropped 3 bases and J dropped 1 base, with 14 bases sitting between them. The isolated RNA, all of it, was reverse transcribed, so expressed TCRB transcripts were what got sequenced. The protocol was immunoSEQ multiplex PCR, while the TCRdb copy is restricted to in-frame clones and leaves out a portion. Among roughly 260,000 clones, approximately 11% were seen once, and the ten largest hold around 0.017%. This receptor was obtained from a man aged 25-40 years with type 1 diabetes. Sequencing was carried out using naive CD4+ T cells from blood. The V and J genes are TRBV7-9 and TRBJ2-3; TRBD2 might be the D (5 bases). CDR3 amino acids: CASSFGTPGGTDTQYF. CDR3 in DNA: TGTGCCAGCAGCTTTGGCACCCCCGGGGGCACAGATACGCAGTATTTT. Using reference TRBV7-9 and TRBJ2-3 for the parts outside the CDR3, the full variable domain is DTGVSQNPRHKITKRGQNVTFRCDPISEHNRLYWYRQTLGQGPEFLTYFQNEAQLEKSRLLSDRFSAERPKGSFSTLEIQRTEQGDSAMYLCASSFGTPGGTDTQYFGPGTRLTVL.